The entry below gives a single T cell receptor (beta chain) sequence along with its context. What it binds is not known. From germline, CDR1 is SQVTM and CDR2 ANQGSEA. The CDR3 spans 15 residues. V gave up 6 bases and J gave up 2 bases, with 19 bases separating them. Reverse transcription of extracted RNA yielded cDNA, which provided the sequencing template. The method was immunoSEQ multiplex PCR; TCRdb's version includes in-frame clones alone and lacks a portion of them. The sample records about 30,000 clones, approximately 65% being singletons. This record belongs to a study of CD8+ T cells in alopecia areata. Using a FACSAria, the CD4+ and CD8+ T cells were sorted from the PBMCs. Study-wide points: Alphabeta T cells residing in normal skin are also sequenced in scalp samples. More clonal than normal scalp was lesional scalp, particularly alopecia totalis/universalis.

The clonotype originates from a human donor with alopecia areata. Input material: NKG2D-high CD8+ T cells sorted from blood. The gene calls are TRBV29-1 and TRBJ2-5; TRBD2 is a possible D gene (6 bases). CDR3 in amino acids: CSVAPSRLEQETQYF. CDR3 coding DNA: TGCAGCGTCGCGCCCTCTCGACTAGAACAAGAGACCCAGTACTTC.